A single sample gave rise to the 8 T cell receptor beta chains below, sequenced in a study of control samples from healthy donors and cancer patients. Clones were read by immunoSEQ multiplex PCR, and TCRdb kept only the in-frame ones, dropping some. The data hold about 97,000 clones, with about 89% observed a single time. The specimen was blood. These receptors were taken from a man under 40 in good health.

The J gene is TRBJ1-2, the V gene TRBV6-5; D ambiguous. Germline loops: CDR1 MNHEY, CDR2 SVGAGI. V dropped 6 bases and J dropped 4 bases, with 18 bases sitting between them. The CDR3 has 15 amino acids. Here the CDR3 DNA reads TGTGCCAGCAGGGGGTCCGGCATTACGACCTATGGCTACACCTTC. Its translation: CASRGSGITTYGYTF.

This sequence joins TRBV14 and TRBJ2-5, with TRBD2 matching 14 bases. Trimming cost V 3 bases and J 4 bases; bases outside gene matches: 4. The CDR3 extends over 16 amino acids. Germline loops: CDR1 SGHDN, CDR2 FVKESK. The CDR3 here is CASSQGTSGRGETQYF. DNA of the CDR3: TGTGCCAGCAGCCAGGGGACTAGCGGGAGAGGAGAGACCCAGTACTTC.

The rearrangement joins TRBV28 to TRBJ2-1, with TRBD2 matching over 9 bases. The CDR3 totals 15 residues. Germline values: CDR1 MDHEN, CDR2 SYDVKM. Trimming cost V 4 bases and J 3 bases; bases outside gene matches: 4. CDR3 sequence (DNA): TGTGCCAGCAGTTGGCGAGCGGGAGGCTACAATGAGCAGTTCTTC. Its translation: CASSWRAGGYNEQFF. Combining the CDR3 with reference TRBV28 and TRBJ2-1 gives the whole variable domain DVKVTQSSRYLVKRTGEKVFLECVQDMDHENMFWYRQDPGLGLRLIYFSYDVKMKEKGDIPEGYSVSREKKERFSLILESASTNQTSMYLCASSWRAGGYNEQFFGPGTRLTVL.

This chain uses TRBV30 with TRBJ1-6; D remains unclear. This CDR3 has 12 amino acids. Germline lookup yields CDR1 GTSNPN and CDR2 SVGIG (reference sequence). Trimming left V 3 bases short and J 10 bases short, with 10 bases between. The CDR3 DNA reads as TGTGCCTGGAGGGACCGGTTCTCACCCCTCCACTTT. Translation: CAWRDRFSPLHF.

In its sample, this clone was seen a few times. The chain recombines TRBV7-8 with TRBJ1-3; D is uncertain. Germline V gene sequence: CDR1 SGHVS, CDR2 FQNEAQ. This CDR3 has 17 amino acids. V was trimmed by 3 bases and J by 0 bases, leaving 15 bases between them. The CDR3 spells CASSLYRIPNSGNTIYF. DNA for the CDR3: TGTGCCAGCAGCTTGTACAGAATCCCGAACTCTGGAAACACCATATATTTT.

The CDR3 region is CASRRGAGTYNSPLHF. The CDR3 DNA is TGTGCCAGCAGGCGGGGTGCTGGAACCTATAATTCACCCCTCCACTTT. The chain combines TRBV27 with TRBJ1-6; no firm D call. Deletions cut 6 bases from V and 2 bases from J, with 14 bases between. The CDR3 sequence is 16 residues long. Germline CDR1 reads MNHEY; CDR2 reads SMNVEV (reference sequence).

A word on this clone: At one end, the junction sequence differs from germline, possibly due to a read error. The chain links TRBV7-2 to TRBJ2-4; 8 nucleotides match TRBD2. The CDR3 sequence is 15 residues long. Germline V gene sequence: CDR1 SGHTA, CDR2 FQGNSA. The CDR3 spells CASSLDGRATNIQYF. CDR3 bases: TGTGCCAGCAGCTTAGACGGGAGGGCCACAAACATTCAGTACTTC.

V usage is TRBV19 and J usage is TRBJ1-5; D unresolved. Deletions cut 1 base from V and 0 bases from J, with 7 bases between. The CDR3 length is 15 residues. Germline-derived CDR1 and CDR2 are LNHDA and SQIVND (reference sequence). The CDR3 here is CASSIAGVSNQPQHF. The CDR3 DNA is TGTGCCAGTAGTATAGCCGGGGTTAGCAATCAGCCCCAGCATTTT. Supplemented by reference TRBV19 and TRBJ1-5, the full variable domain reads DGGITQSPKYLFRKEGQNVTLSCEQNLNHDAMYWYRQDPGQGLRLIYYSQIVNDFQKGDIAEGYSVSREKKESFPLTVTSAQKNPTAFYLCASSIAGVSNQPQHFGDGTRLSIL.